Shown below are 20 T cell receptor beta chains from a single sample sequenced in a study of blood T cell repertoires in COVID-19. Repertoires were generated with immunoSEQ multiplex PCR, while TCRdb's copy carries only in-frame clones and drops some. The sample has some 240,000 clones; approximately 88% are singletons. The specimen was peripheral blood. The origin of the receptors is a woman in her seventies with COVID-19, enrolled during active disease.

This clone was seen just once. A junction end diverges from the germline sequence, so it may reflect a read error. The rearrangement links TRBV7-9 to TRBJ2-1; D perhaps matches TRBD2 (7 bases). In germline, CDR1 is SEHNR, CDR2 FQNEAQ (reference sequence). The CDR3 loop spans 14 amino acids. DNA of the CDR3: TGTGCCAGCAGCTACTCTGTAGGGGGGGACACCCAGCTCTTC. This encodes CASSYSVGGDTQLF.

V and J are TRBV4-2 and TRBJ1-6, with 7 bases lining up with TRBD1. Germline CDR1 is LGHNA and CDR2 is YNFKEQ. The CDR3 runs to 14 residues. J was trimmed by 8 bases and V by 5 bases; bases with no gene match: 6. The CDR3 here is CASSNRQGDSPLHF. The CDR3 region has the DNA TGTGCCAGCAGCAATAGACAGGGTGATTCACCCCTCCACTTT.

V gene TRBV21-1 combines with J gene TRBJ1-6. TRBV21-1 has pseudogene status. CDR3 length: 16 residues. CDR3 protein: CASTKTEGRLNSPLHF. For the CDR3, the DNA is TGTGCCAGCACTAAAACGGAGGGACGTCTTAATTCACCCCTCCACTTT.

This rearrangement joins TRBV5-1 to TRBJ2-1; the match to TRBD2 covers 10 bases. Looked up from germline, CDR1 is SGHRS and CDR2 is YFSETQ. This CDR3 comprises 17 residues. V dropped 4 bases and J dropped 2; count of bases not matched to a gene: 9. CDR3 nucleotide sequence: TGCGCCAGCAGCGTTGGACTAGCGGTAGGACCCTACAATGAGCAGTTCTTC. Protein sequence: CASSVGLAVGPYNEQFF.

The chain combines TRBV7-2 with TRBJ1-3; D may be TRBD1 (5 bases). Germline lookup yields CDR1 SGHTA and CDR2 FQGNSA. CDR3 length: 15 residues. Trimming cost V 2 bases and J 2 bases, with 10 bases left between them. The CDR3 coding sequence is TGTGCCAGCAGCTTACTCGGGGGTCCTGGAAACACCATATATTTT. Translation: CASSLLGGPGNTIYF. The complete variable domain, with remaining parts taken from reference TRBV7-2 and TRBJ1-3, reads GAGVSQSPSNKVTEKGKDVELRCDPISGHTALYWYRQSLGQGLEFLIYFQGNSAPDKSGLPSDRFSAERTGGSVSTLTIQRTQQEDSAVYLCASSLLGGPGNTIYFGEGSWLTVV.

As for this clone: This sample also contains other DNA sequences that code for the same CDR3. CDR3 in DNA: TGTGCCAGCAGCCAAGACAGGGGAACCTACAATGAGCAGTTCTTC. It is translated as CASSQDRGTYNEQFF. The chain couples TRBV3-1 (or the pseudogene TRBV3-2) to TRBJ2-1, with TRBD1 as a possible D gene (6 bases). Germline V lookup: CDR1 LGHDT, CDR2 YNNKEL (reference sequence). CDR3 size: 15 residues. The V gene lost 0 bases and the J gene lost 2 bases, with 8 bases spanning the gap.

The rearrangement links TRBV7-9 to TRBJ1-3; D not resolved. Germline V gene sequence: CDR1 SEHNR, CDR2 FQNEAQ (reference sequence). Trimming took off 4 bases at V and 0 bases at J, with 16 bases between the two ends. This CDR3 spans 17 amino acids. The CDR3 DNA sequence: TGTGCCAGCAGCTCCTCCATCGTTTCAGTCTCTGGAAACACCATATATTTT. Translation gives CASSSSIVSVSGNTIYF. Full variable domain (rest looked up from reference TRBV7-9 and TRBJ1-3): DTGVSQNPRHKITKRGQNVTFRCDPISEHNRLYWYRQTLGQGPEFLTYFQNEAQLEKSRLLSDRFSAERPKGSFSTLEIQRTEQGDSAMYLCASSSSIVSVSGNTIYFGEGSWLTVV.

The CDR3 DNA reads TGTGCCAGCAGCCAAGAACTAGCGGGGAGGAATGAAGCTTTCTTT. Protein: CASSQELAGRNEAFF. V and J are TRBV4-2 and TRBJ1-1; D is uncertain. Trimming took 0 bases from V and 7 from J, leaving 15 bases between them. The V gene's germline CDR1 is LGHNA and CDR2 YNFKEQ. CDR3 length: 15 residues.

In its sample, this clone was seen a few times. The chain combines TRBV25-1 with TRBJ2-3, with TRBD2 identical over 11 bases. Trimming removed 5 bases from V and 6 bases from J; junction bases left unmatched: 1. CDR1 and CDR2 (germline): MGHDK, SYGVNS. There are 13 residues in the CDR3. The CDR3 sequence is CASSSSGRDTQYF. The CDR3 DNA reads TGTGCCAGCAGTTCTAGCGGGAGGGATACGCAGTATTTT.

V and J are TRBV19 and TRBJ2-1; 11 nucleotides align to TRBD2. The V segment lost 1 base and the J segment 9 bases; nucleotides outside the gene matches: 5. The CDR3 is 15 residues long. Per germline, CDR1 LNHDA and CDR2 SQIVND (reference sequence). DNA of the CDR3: TGTGCCAGTAGTATAGTCACTAGCGGGAGTGTTGAGCAGTTCTTC. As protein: CASSIVTSGSVEQFF. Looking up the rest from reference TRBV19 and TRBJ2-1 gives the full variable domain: DGGITQSPKYLFRKEGQNVTLSCEQNLNHDAMYWYRQDPGQGLRLIYYSQIVNDFQKGDIAEGYSVSREKKESFPLTVTSAQKNPTAFYLCASSIVTSGSVEQFFGPGTRLTVL.

As DNA, the CDR3 is TGTGCCAGCTCACCACCGGGACTAGCGGGGGGCACAGATACGCAGTATTTT. It encodes CASSPPGLAGGTDTQYF. The rearrangement uses TRBV18 and TRBJ2-3, with 14 bases fitting TRBD2. Germline V lookup: CDR1 KGHSH, CDR2 LQKENI. CDR3 length equals 17 residues. V trimming: 0 bases; J trimming: 1 base; junction bases outside the gene matches: 0.

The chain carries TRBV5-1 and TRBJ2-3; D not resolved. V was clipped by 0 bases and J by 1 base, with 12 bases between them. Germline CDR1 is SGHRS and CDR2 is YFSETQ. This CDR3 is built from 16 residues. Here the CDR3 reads CASSLDPPGGTDTQYF. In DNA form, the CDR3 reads TGCGCCAGCAGCTTGGACCCCCCTGGAGGCACAGATACGCAGTATTTT.

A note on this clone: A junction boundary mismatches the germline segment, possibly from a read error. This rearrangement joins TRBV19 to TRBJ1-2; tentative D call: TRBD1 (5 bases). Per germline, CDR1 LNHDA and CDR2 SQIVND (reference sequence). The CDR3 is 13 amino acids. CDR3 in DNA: TGTGCCAGTAGTTTATCAGGGAACTATAGCTACACCTTC. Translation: CASSLSGNYSYTF.

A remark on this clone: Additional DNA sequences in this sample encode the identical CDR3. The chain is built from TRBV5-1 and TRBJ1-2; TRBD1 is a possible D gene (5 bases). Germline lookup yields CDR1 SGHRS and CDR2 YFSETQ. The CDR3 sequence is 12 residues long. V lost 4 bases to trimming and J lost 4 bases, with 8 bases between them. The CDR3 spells CASSTGGYGYTF. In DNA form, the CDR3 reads TGCGCCAGCAGCACAGGCGGCTATGGCTACACCTTC.

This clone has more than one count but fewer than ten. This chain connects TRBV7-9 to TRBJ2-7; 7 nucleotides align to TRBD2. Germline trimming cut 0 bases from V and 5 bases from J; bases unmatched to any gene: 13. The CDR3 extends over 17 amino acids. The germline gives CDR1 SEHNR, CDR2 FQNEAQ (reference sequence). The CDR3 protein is CASSLALEGLTPDEQYF. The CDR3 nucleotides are TGTGCCAGCAGCTTAGCGCTAGAGGGACTAACCCCGGACGAGCAGTACTTC. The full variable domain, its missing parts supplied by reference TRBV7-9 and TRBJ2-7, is DTGVSQNPRHKITKRGQNVTFRCDPISEHNRLYWYRQTLGQGPEFLTYFQNEAQLEKSRLLSDRFSAERPKGSFSTLEIQRTEQGDSAMYLCASSLALEGLTPDEQYFGPGTRLTVT.

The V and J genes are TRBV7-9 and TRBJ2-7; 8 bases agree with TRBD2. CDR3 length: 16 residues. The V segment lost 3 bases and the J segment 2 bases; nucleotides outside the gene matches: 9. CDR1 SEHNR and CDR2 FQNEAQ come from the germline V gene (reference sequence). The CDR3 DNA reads TGTGCCAGCAGCTTCCTAAGGGCGGGAGGACCCTACGAGCAGTACTTC. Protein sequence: CASSFLRAGGPYEQYF.

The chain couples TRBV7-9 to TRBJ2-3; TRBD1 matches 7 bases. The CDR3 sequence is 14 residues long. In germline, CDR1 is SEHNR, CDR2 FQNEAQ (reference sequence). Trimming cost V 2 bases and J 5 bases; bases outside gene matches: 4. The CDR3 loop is CASSLTGVGDTQYF. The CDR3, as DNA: TGTGCCAGCAGCTTAACAGGGGTCGGAGATACGCAGTATTTT.

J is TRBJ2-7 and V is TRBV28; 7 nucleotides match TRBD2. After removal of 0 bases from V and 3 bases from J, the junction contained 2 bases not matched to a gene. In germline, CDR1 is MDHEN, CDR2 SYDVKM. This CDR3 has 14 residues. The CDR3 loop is CASSLWGTIYEQYF. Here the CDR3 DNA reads TGTGCCAGCAGTTTATGGGGGACTATCTACGAGCAGTACTTC. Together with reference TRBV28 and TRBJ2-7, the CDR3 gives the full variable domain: DVKVTQSSRYLVKRTGEKVFLECVQDMDHENMFWYRQDPGLGLRLIYFSYDVKMKEKGDIPEGYSVSREKKERFSLILESASTNQTSMYLCASSLWGTIYEQYFGPGTRLTVT.

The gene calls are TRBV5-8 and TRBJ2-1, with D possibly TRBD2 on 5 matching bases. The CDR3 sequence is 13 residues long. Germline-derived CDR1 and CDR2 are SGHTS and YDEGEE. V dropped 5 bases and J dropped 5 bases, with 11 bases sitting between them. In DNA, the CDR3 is TGTGCCAGCAGACTGGACTGGAACAATGAGCAGTTCTTC. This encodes CASRLDWNNEQFF.

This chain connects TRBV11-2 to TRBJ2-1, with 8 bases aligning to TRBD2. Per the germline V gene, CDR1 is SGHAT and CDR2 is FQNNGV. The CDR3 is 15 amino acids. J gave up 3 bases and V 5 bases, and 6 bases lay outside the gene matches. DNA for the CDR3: TGTGCCAGCAGCAATAGCGGGATTTTCTACAATGAGCAGTTCTTC. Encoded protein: CASSNSGIFYNEQFF.